These 32 T cell receptor beta chains were all obtained from the same sample, sequenced in a study of T cells after yellow fever vaccination. Each CDR3 protein is one row after TCRdb ran MiXCR on the 5' RACE reads. This sample has 500,000 to 650,000 distinct CDR3 sequences; less than 15% occur once, and the top ten carry more than 12%. The material was PBMCs, obtained on the day of the yellow fever booster vaccination. The origin of the receptors is a man aged 25 to 45 who received the YFV17D yellow fever vaccine.

The chain recombines TRBV28 with TRBJ2-3, with a tentative D call TRBD2 (5 bases). Germline values: CDR1 MDHEN, CDR2 SYDVKM. This CDR3 contains 16 residues. V was shortened by 2 bases and J by 14 bases, with 26 bases between the two germline ends. The CDR3 region is CASSLRSPPTSRGRYF. CDR3 coding DNA: TGTGCCAGCAGTTTAAGGTCGCCCCCGACTTCGCGAGGGAGGTATTTT.

This clonotype has a handful of counts. The rearrangement links TRBV7-8 to TRBJ2-3; 8 nucleotides align to TRBD1. The germline V gene encodes CDR1 SGHVS and CDR2 FQNEAQ. This CDR3 is built from 17 residues. The ends lost 5 bases at V and 0 bases at J; junction bases unmatched: 10. The CDR3 here is CASSPRGLPSSTDTQYF. The CDR3 DNA reads TGTGCCAGCAGCCCCAGGGGGCTTCCCTCTAGCACAGATACGCAGTATTTT.

A few counts support this clonotype. V gene TRBV25-1 combines with J gene TRBJ2-5; perhaps TRBD2 as D (7 bases). CDR1 is MGHDK and CDR2 is SYGVNS in the germline V gene. This CDR3 comprises 16 residues. The V end lost 4 bases, the J end lost 5 bases, and 20 bases lay between the germline ends. CDR3 in DNA: TGTGCCAGCAGTGGCCCCCTGGGGGGGCGCCGGGAGACCCAGTACTTC. It is translated as CASSGPLGGRRETQYF.

V gene TRBV23-1 combines with J gene TRBJ2-7; possible D gene TRBD2, 5 bases. TRBV23-1 counts as an open reading frame of uncertain function. V was shortened by 2 bases and J by 12 bases, with 23 bases between the two germline ends. CDR3 length: 15 amino acids. CDR3 amino acids: CASSQKWETSTGRYF. CDR3 bases: TGCGCCAGCAGTCAAAAATGGGAGACTTCAACTGGACGGTACTTC.

There are a few counts of this clonotype. The chain carries TRBV29-1 and TRBJ2-7, with TRBD1 identical over 7 bases. This CDR3 region has 12 residues. With 5 bases clipped from V and 5 bases from J, the junction kept 6 bases outside the gene matches. CDR1 SQVTM and CDR2 ANQGSEA come from the germline V gene. CDR3 amino acids: CSVNEGADEQYF. CDR3 bases: TGCAGCGTTAATGAGGGGGCCGACGAGCAGTACTTC.

In the case of this clonotype: With a much larger clone just one base away, this may be a read error. The J gene is TRBJ2-1, the V gene TRBV7-2; D ambiguous. Looked up from germline, CDR1 is SGHTA and CDR2 is FQGNSA. The CDR3 extends over 14 amino acids. The chain's CDR3 is CASSLSVSYNEQSF. The CDR3 nucleotides are TGTGCCAGCAGCTTGAGTGTTTCCTACAATGAGCAGTCCTTC.

This clonotype came up many times. The J gene is TRBJ2-5, the V gene TRBV24-1; D is ambiguous. Germline CDR1 is KGHDR and CDR2 is SFDVKD. V gave up 1 base and J gave up 5 bases, with 10 bases separating them. The CDR3 is made up of 14 amino acids. The CDR3 nucleotides are TGTGCCACCAGTGATTTCAAATCGGCGGAGACCCAGTACTTC. This sequence encodes CATSDFKSAETQYF.

J is TRBJ2-1 and V is TRBV19, with a possible D match to TRBD1 (6 bases). V gave up 7 bases and J gave up 0 bases, with 16 bases separating them. The CDR3 has 16 residues. Germline CDR1 and CDR2: LNHDA and SQIVND (reference sequence). CDR3 sequence reads: CASTETGILSYNEQFF. The DNA for the CDR3 is TGTGCCAGTACCGAGACAGGCATACTCTCCTACAATGAGCAGTTCTTC.

J is TRBJ2-5 and V is TRBV5-1; tentative D call: TRBD2 (6 bases). V was shortened by 4 bases and J by 3 bases, with 22 bases between the two germline ends. The CDR3 has 17 residues. Per germline, CDR1 SGHRS and CDR2 YFSETQ. CDR3 loop: CASSLAPNGGIKETQYF. CDR3 in DNA: TGCGCCAGCAGCCTGGCCCCTAACGGCGGGATAAAAGAGACCCAGTACTTC.

A few counts support this clonotype. The chain uses TRBV19 and TRBJ2-4, with 9 bases matching TRBD1. The germline V gene encodes CDR1 LNHDA and CDR2 SQIVND (reference sequence). The CDR3 sequence is 14 residues long. J lost 7 bases, V lost 3 bases, and 4 bases had no gene match. The CDR3 DNA is TGTGCCAGTAGTATCTGGACAGGGGTGAACATTCAGTACTTC. It yields the protein CASSIWTGVNIQYF.

This clonotype was seen a few times. V and J are TRBV30 and TRBJ2-3, with no clear D. The V end was cut by 3 bases, the J end by 4 bases, with 14 bases between. The CDR3 spans 14 residues. The germline gives CDR1 GTSNPN, CDR2 SVGIG (reference sequence). CDR3 nucleotide sequence: TGTGCCTGGAGCCTCGGCTTATCCTCAGATACGCAGTATTTT. Translated, it gives CAWSLGLSSDTQYF.

The V call is TRBV29-1, the J call TRBJ2-5; TRBD2 agrees at 9 bases. J lost 4 bases, V lost 5 bases, and 5 bases had no gene match. Germline assignment: CDR1 SQVTM and CDR2 ANQGSEA. This CDR3 has 13 amino acids. The DNA of the CDR3 is TGCAGCGTTAATGAACTAGCGGGAGAGACCCAGTACTTC. Its translation is CSVNELAGETQYF.

V and J are TRBV6-1 and TRBJ2-7, with D possibly being TRBD1 or TRBD2 (5 bases each). The CDR3 is 15 residues long. CDR1 and CDR2 (germline): MNHNS, SASEGT. The V gene lost 6 bases and the J gene lost 2 bases, with 17 bases spanning the gap. The CDR3 sequence is CASSPPGLSTYEQYF. In DNA, the CDR3 is TGTGCCAGCAGCCCCCCGGGGCTTTCAACCTACGAGCAGTACTTC.

Ten or more counts support this clonotype. The V call is TRBV5-1, the J call TRBJ2-1; D remains unclear. The CDR3 covers 12 residues. The V end lost 4 bases, the J end lost 4 bases, and 6 bases lay between the germline ends. The germline gives CDR1 SGHRS, CDR2 YFSETQ. DNA for the CDR3: TGCGCCAGCAGCCTCCGATACAATGAGCAGTTCTTC. It yields the protein CASSLRYNEQFF. The full variable domain, rest sourced from reference TRBV5-1 and TRBJ2-1, is KAGVTQTPRYLIKTRGQQVTLSCSPISGHRSVSWYQQTPGQGLQFLFEYFSETQRNKGNFPGRFSGRQFSNSRSEMNVSTLELGDSALYLCASSLRYNEQFFGPGTRLTVL.

The V gene is TRBV5-1, the J gene TRBJ1-4; a weak D match, TRBD1 (5 bases). Germline V lookup: CDR1 SGHRS, CDR2 YFSETQ. With 0 bases removed from V and 5 bases from J, the gap between germline ends came to 8 bases. This CDR3 has 14 residues. CDR3 nucleotides: TGCGCCAGCAGCTTGGGACAGATGAATGAAAAACTGTTTTTT. Encoded protein: CASSLGQMNEKLFF.

The J gene is TRBJ2-5, the V gene TRBV20-1; 7 bases match TRBD1. The V gene end was trimmed by 2 bases and the J gene end by 4 bases; junction bases not matched to a gene: 7. The CDR3 runs 14 residues. From germline, CDR1 is DFQATT and CDR2 SNEGSKA (reference sequence). For the CDR3, the DNA is TGCAGTGCTAGAACTCGACAGGGTCTAGAGACCCAGTACTTC. Encoded protein: CSARTRQGLETQYF.

V is TRBV20-1 and J is TRBJ2-7, with 10 bases identical to TRBD2. J gave up 3 bases and V 2 bases, and 22 bases lay outside the gene matches. Germline V gene lookup returns CDR1 DFQATT and CDR2 SNEGSKA (reference sequence). CDR3 size: 20 residues. The CDR3 DNA is TGCAGTGCTAGAACCGGCGGGAGTTTAGTAGCGGGAGGCCGAGGCTACGAGCAGTACTTC. Translation gives CSARTGGSLVAGGRGYEQYF.

This chain connects TRBV12-3 or TRBV12-4 to TRBJ2-4; the D gene could be TRBD1 or TRBD2 (7 bases each). Trimming removed 5 bases from V and 7 bases from J, with 18 bases in between. The CDR3 has 15 amino acids. CDR3 residues: CASSQTGGTVNIQYF. CDR3 nucleotide sequence: TGTGCCAGCAGTCAGACCGGGGGGACAGTGAACATTCAGTACTTC.

The chain joins TRBV24-1 to TRBJ2-3; TRBD2 is a possible D gene (6 bases). CDR3 length: 13 amino acids. V was cut by 10 bases and J by 3 bases, with 13 bases left in between. The germline V gene encodes CDR1 KGHDR and CDR2 SFDVKD. CDR3 loop: CATQRVGTDTQYF. DNA of the CDR3: TGTGCCACACAGCGGGTGGGGACAGATACGCAGTATTTT.

This chain links TRBV7-8 with TRBJ2-7; possibly TRBD1 for D (7 bases). CDR1 SGHVS and CDR2 FQNEAQ come from the germline V gene. The CDR3 totals 17 residues. The V gene lost 0 bases and the J gene lost 3 bases, with 18 bases spanning the gap. The CDR3 here is CASSLAGGGGAVYEQYF. The CDR3 region has the DNA TGTGCCAGCAGCTTAGCCGGTGGAGGGGGCGCGGTCTACGAGCAGTACTTC.

The rearrangement uses TRBV7-2 and TRBJ2-3; possible D gene TRBD2, 5 bases. The germline V gene has CDR1 SGHTA and CDR2 FQGNSA. Trimming left V 5 bases short and J 10 bases short, with 16 bases between. The CDR3 consists of 13 residues. CDR3 residues: CASSPSPEEAQYF. As DNA, the CDR3 is TGTGCCAGCAGCCCAAGCCCGGAGGAGGCGCAGTATTTT.

V is TRBV7-2 and J is TRBJ1-6, with D possibly being TRBD1 (6 bases). The CDR3 extends over 17 amino acids. Trimming removed 2 bases from V and 7 bases from J, with 18 bases in between. CDR1 and CDR2 (germline): SGHTA, FQGNSA. Here the CDR3 DNA reads TGTGCCAGCAGCTTACTTGGACAGAGCCCTGTAAATTCACCCCTCCACTTT. It specifies CASSLLGQSPVNSPLHF.

There are a few counts of this clonotype. The CDR3 coding sequence is TGTGCCAGCAGCCGACTAGCGGGGCTCTTCACAGATACGCAGTATTTT. It yields the protein CASSRLAGLFTDTQYF. The chain couples TRBV5-4 to TRBJ2-3; 11 bases match TRBD2. Germline V gives CDR1 SGHNT, CDR2 YYREEE (reference sequence). With 4 bases clipped from V and 2 bases from J, the junction kept 6 bases outside the gene matches. The CDR3 covers 16 residues. The whole variable domain, remainder taken from reference TRBV5-4 and TRBJ2-3, is ETGVTQSPTHLIKTRGQQVTLRCSSQSGHNTVSWYQQALGQGPQFIFQYYREEENGRGNFPPRFSGLQFPNYSSELNVNALELDDSALYLCASSRLAGLFTDTQYFGPGTRLTVL.

This clonotype was picked up a small number of times. This rearrangement joins TRBV7-9 to TRBJ2-1, with D uncertain. Germline V CDR1 and CDR2: SEHNR, FQNEAQ (reference sequence). The CDR3 is 14 residues long. V dropped 7 bases and J dropped 9 bases, with 19 bases sitting between them. CDR3 sequence reads: CASKSAPYSSEQFF. In nucleotides, the CDR3 is TGTGCCAGCAAGAGCGCCCCGTACAGCAGTGAGCAGTTCTTC.

The chain couples TRBV5-1 to TRBJ2-5; unclear D gene. Germline V CDR1 and CDR2: SGHRS, YFSETQ. V was cut by 4 bases and J by 2 bases, with 15 bases left in between. The CDR3 has 15 amino acids. Written as DNA, the CDR3 is TGCGCCAGCAGCCCTAGGCCCGGCATACAAGAGACCCAGTACTTC. This translates into CASSPRPGIQETQYF.

This clonotype was observed a few times. The chain carries TRBV5-1 and TRBJ2-2, with D maybe TRBD1 (5 bases). V was clipped by 4 bases and J by 4 bases, with 14 bases between them. The CDR3 is made up of 15 amino acids. CDR1 and CDR2 (germline): SGHRS, YFSETQ. As DNA, the CDR3 is TGCGCCAGCAGCGCTACAGGTTCCCCCACCGGGGAGCTGTTTTTT. Protein sequence: CASSATGSPTGELFF.

The V and J genes are TRBV28 and TRBJ2-2; D not resolved. CDR1 is MDHEN and CDR2 is SYDVKM in the germline V gene. Trimming took off 4 bases at V and 6 bases at J, with 15 bases between the two ends. The CDR3 runs to 15 residues. CDR3 bases: TGTGCCAGCAGTTCTGGCGGCCTTACACCCGGGGAGCTGTTTTTT. This gives the protein CASSSGGLTPGELFF.

The chain employs TRBV7-9 and TRBJ2-7; perhaps TRBD1 as D (5 bases). The CDR3 is 12 residues long. Germline-derived CDR1 and CDR2 are SEHNR and FQNEAQ (reference sequence). V gave up 7 bases and J gave up 4 bases, with 11 bases separating them. The CDR3 protein is CASKGQGYEQYF. The CDR3 DNA sequence: TGTGCCAGCAAGGGGCAGGGTTACGAGCAGTACTTC.

The chain couples TRBV19 to TRBJ2-5; 8 nucleotides agree with TRBD1. V lost 3 bases and J lost 2; bases outside the gene matches: 2. Germline loops: CDR1 LNHDA, CDR2 SQIVND (reference sequence). The CDR3 contains 14 residues. The CDR3 DNA reads as TGTGCCAGTAGTATGCAGGGGGCTCAAGAGACCCAGTACTTC. This gives the protein CASSMQGAQETQYF.

This clonotype was detected a few times. The V and J genes are TRBV6-1 and TRBJ2-2, with 7 bases fitting TRBD2. The V segment lost 11 bases and the J segment 4 bases; nucleotides outside the gene matches: 13. CDR3 length: 15 amino acids. Germline-derived CDR1 and CDR2 are MNHNS and SASEGT. Written as DNA, the CDR3 is TGTGCCTCCGGGAAGCTAGCGGACTCCACCGGGGAGCTGTTTTTT. As protein: CASGKLADSTGELFF.

The chain employs TRBV6-6 and TRBJ2-5; 8 bases are shared with TRBD2. Per germline, CDR1 MNHNY and CDR2 SVGAGI (reference sequence). The CDR3 totals 13 residues. After removal of 5 bases from V and 5 bases from J, the junction contained 4 bases not matched to a gene. This CDR3 reads CASSRTSRETQYF. The CDR3 nucleotides are TGTGCCAGCAGTAGGACTAGCCGCGAGACCCAGTACTTC.

This clonotype was counted only a few times. J is TRBJ2-7 and V is TRBV18; 8 bases fit TRBD1. V lost 3 bases, J lost 4 bases, and 11 bases stayed unmatched. This CDR3 is built from 16 residues. Germline CDR1 reads KGHSH; CDR2 reads LQKENI. The CDR3 DNA reads as TGTGCCAGCTCACCCCGGACAGGGACGTTTTTTTACGAGCAGTACTTC. This encodes CASSPRTGTFFYEQYF.